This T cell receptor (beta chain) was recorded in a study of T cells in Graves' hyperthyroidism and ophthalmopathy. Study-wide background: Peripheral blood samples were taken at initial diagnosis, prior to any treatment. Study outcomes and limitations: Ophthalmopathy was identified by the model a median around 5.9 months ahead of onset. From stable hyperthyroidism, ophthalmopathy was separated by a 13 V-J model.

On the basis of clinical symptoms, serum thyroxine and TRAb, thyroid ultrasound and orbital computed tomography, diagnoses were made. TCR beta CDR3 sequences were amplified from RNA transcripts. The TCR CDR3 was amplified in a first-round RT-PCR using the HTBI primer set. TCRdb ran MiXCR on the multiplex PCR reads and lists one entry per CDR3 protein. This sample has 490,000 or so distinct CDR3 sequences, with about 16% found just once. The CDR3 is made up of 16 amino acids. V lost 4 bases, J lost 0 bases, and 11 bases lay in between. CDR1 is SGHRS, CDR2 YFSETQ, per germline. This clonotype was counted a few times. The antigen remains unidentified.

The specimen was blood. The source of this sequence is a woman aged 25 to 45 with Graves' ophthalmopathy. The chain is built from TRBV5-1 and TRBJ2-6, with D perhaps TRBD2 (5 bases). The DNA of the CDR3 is TGCGCCAGCAGCAAGGCTACTAGCTCTGGGGCCAACGTCCTGACTTTC. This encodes CASSKATSSGANVLTF.